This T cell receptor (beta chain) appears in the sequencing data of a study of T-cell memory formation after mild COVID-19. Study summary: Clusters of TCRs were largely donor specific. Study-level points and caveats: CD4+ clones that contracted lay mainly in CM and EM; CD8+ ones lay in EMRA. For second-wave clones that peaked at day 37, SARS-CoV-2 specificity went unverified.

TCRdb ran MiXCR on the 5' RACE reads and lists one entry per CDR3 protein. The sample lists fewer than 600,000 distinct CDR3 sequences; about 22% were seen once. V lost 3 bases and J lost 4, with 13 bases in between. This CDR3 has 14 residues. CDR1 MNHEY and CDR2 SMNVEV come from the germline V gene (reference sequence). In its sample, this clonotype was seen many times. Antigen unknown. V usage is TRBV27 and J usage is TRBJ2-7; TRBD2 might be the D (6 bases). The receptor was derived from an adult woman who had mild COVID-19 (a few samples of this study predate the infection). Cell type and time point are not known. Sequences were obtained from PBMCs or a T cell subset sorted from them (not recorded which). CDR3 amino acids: CASSFRAGYYEQYF. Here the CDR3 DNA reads TGTGCCAGCAGTTTTAGAGCGGGTTATTACGAGCAGTACTTC.